This T cell receptor beta chain stems from a study of T cell responses to AZD1222 COVID-19 vaccine. As to this clone: What it recognizes is unknown.

V gave up 5 bases and J gave up 2 bases, with 12 bases separating them. CDR1 and CDR2 from the germline V gene are MNHEY and SVGEGT. The CDR3 contains 14 residues. Some clones are missing from TCRdb's copy, which holds only in-frame ones; the method was immunoSEQ multiplex PCR. Altogether around 84,000 clones are present, roughly nine tenths being singletons, with the ten largest covering approximately 1.5%. Findings and limits, study-wide: Most donors were white British and more were female, and clonal diversity was possibly underestimated. Among spike-specific TCRs, nearly half reportedly target unmutated variant regions.

Sequencing was performed on peripheral blood, taken on day 0 of AZD1222 vaccination. V and J are TRBV6-2 or TRBV6-3 and TRBJ1-1, with a possible D match to TRBD1 (5 bases). This clonotype originated in an adult in good health. In DNA, the CDR3 is TGTGCCAGCAGTCAGGGACTCTTAAACACTGAAGCTTTCTTT. This sequence encodes CASSQGLLNTEAFF.